These 31 T cell receptor beta chains came from one sample sequenced in a study of blood T cell repertoires in COVID-19. TCRdb keeps only in-frame clones here, not all; method: immunoSEQ multiplex PCR. The repertoire has about 330,000 clones, 86% of them found once; the top ten carry approximately 1.5%. Sequencing was done on a sample of peripheral blood. The receptors were sampled from a woman aged 45 to 65 with acute or convalescent COVID-19.

The V and J genes are TRBV2 and TRBJ2-7; D is unclear. The CDR3 is 11 residues long. Trimming removed 8 bases at V and 2 bases at J, with 7 bases between. Germline V gives CDR1 SNHLY, CDR2 FYNNEI. The CDR3 coding sequence is TGTGCCAGCTCGACTGCCTACGAGCAGTACTTC. Translating gives CASSTAYEQYF.

The chain recombines TRBV15 with TRBJ2-1, with a tentative D call TRBD2 (6 bases). Trimming removed 3 bases at V and 6 bases at J, with 9 bases between. The CDR3 is made up of 13 amino acids. Germline V CDR1 and CDR2: LNHNV, YYDKDF (reference sequence). The CDR3 DNA reads as TGTGCCACCAGCAGCCGGGAGTCCAATGAGCAGTTCTTC. It is translated as CATSSRESNEQFF.

The gene calls are TRBV5-4 and TRBJ2-7, with D perhaps matching TRBD1 (6 bases). The V end was cut by 5 bases, the J end by 6 bases, with 18 bases between. There are 14 residues in the CDR3. Germline V lookup: CDR1 SGHNT, CDR2 YYREEE (reference sequence). The CDR3 is CASSSGTMVSEQYF. CDR3 coding DNA: TGTGCCAGCAGTTCCGGGACAATGGTGTCCGAGCAGTACTTC.

Only a few counts were recorded for this clone. V usage is TRBV5-1 and J usage is TRBJ2-6; weak D call: TRBD2 (5 bases). CDR3 length equals 16 residues. The germline V gene has CDR1 SGHRS and CDR2 YFSETQ. Trimming took 0 bases from V and 0 from J, leaving 7 bases between them. CDR3 residues: CASSLGENSGANVLTF. CDR3 coding DNA: TGCGCCAGCAGCTTGGGGGAGAACTCTGGGGCCAACGTCCTGACTTTC.

This chain connects TRBV24-1 to TRBJ2-6, with TRBD1 as a possible D gene (6 bases). V shed 2 bases and J shed 0 bases, with 16 bases lying between them. The CDR3 loop spans 19 amino acids. CDR1 KGHDR and CDR2 SFDVKD come from the germline V gene. The CDR3 DNA follows: TGTGCCACCAGTGATTCCACCGGGACAAAGAGCTCTGGGGCCAACGTCCTGACTTTC. This gives the protein CATSDSTGTKSSGANVLTF.

The chain employs TRBV9 and TRBJ2-7; TRBD2 might be the D (5 bases). The CDR3 spans 13 residues. V lost 4 bases and J 6 bases, leaving 14 bases between the germline ends. Germline V gene lookup returns CDR1 SGDLS and CDR2 YYNGEE. CDR3 coding DNA: TGTGCCAGCAGCCCCGGGATGAATCGCGAGCAGTACTTC. This encodes CASSPGMNREQYF.

The chain uses TRBV30 and TRBJ1-1; D unclear. Germline-derived CDR1 and CDR2 are GTSNPN and SVGIG (reference sequence). Trimming left V 5 bases short and J 1 base short, with 8 bases between. The CDR3 runs to 12 residues. The CDR3 sequence: CAWGRANTEAFF. The DNA for the CDR3 is TGTGCCTGGGGGAGGGCGAACACTGAAGCTTTCTTT.

This clone was seen just once. The chain links TRBV18 to TRBJ1-1; 7 positions agree with TRBD1. This CDR3 region has 15 residues. The junction had 5 bases not matched to a gene; V was cut back by 4 bases and J by 0 bases. Germline assignment: CDR1 KGHSH and CDR2 LQKENI. CDR3 sequence (DNA): TGTGCCAGCTCACTAAGGGACAGAGTGAACACTGAAGCTTTCTTT. This translates into CASSLRDRVNTEAFF. The whole variable domain, filled in from reference TRBV18 and TRBJ1-1, reads NAGVMQNPRHLVRRRGQEARLRCSPMKGHSHVYWYRQLPEEGLKFMVYLQKENIIDESGMPKERFSAEFPKEGPSILRIQQVVRGDSAAYFCASSLRDRVNTEAFFGQGTRLTVV.

The gene calls are TRBV18 and TRBJ2-7, with D maybe TRBD1 (5 bases). The germline V gene encodes CDR1 KGHSH and CDR2 LQKENI. V lost 5 bases and J lost 0, with 14 bases in between. The CDR3 runs 15 residues. The CDR3 loop is CASSTSTGPSYEQYF. Here the CDR3 DNA reads TGTGCCAGCTCAACCTCAACAGGACCCTCCTACGAGCAGTACTTC.

This clone has only a few counts. V and J are TRBV6-5 and TRBJ2-7; D may be TRBD2 (5 bases). Germline CDR1 and CDR2: MNHEY and SVGAGI. The CDR3 length is 14 residues. Trimming removed 6 bases at V and 2 bases at J, with 14 bases between. The CDR3 DNA is TGTGCCAGCAGCCTGCAAGACGGGACCTACGAGCAGTACTTC. It encodes CASSLQDGTYEQYF.

The chain combines TRBV24-1 with TRBJ2-5; TRBD2 aligns across 13 bases. CDR1 is KGHDR and CDR2 is SFDVKD in the germline V gene. V trimming: 4 bases; J trimming: 5 bases; junction bases outside the gene matches: 9. CDR3 length: 17 residues. CDR3 sequence reads: CATSESGLAGNGETQYF. For the CDR3, the DNA is TGTGCCACCAGTGAATCGGGACTAGCGGGAAACGGGGAGACCCAGTACTTC.

In its sample, this clone was seen a few times. The V and J genes are TRBV5-1 and TRBJ2-4; TRBD1 agrees at 9 bases. This CDR3 is 15 amino acids long. Trimming at V came to 1 base and at J to 7 bases, leaving 6 bases not matched to a gene. The germline V gene encodes CDR1 SGHRS and CDR2 YFSETQ. CDR3 residues: CASSLTGGAKNIQYF. In DNA, the CDR3 is TGCGCCAGCAGCTTGACAGGGGGCGCGAAGAACATTCAGTACTTC.

V is TRBV5-1 and J is TRBJ2-7; 11 bases fit TRBD2. V shed 0 bases and J 3 bases; nucleotides not matched to a gene: 5. Per the germline V gene, CDR1 is SGHRS and CDR2 is YFSETQ. This CDR3 has 16 amino acids. The CDR3 sequence: CASSLVGGTSGYEQYF. The CDR3 nucleotides are TGCGCCAGCAGCTTGGTTGGGGGGACTAGCGGCTACGAGCAGTACTTC.

The V call is TRBV28, the J call TRBJ1-1; D gene uncertain. V was shortened by 3 bases and J by 3 bases, with 8 bases between the two germline ends. This CDR3 comprises 13 residues. CDR1 is MDHEN and CDR2 is SYDVKM in the germline V gene. The CDR3 nucleotides read TGTGCCAGCAGTTTCCGGACTTACACTGAAGCTTTCTTT. Translating gives CASSFRTYTEAFF.

This clone has a single count. The chain recombines TRBV27 with TRBJ2-5; TRBD2 aligns across 14 bases. CDR3 length: 16 amino acids. The germline gives CDR1 MNHEY, CDR2 SMNVEV (reference sequence). After removal of 6 bases from V and 5 bases from J, the junction contained 8 bases not matched to a gene. CDR3 bases: TGTGCCAGCAGGCGACTAGCGGGAGGGCCCGTCGAGACCCAGTACTTC. It specifies CASRRLAGGPVETQYF.

The chain is built from TRBV4-1 and TRBJ2-7, with TRBD2 matching over 11 bases. The junction had 8 bases not matched to a gene; V was cut back by 2 bases and J by 5 bases. The CDR3 has 16 amino acids. From germline, CDR1 is MGHRA and CDR2 YSYEKL. CDR3 in amino acids: CASSQPLAGVVDEQYF. The CDR3 nucleotides read TGCGCCAGCAGCCAACCACTAGCGGGAGTTGTCGACGAGCAGTACTTC.

The gene calls are TRBV7-2 and TRBJ2-1; 8 positions match TRBD2. J lost 2 bases, V lost 3 bases, and 3 bases had no gene match. Looked up from germline, CDR1 is SGHTA and CDR2 is FQGNSA. This CDR3 has 15 amino acids. CDR3 nucleotides: TGTGCCAGCAGCTTGAGCGGGAGCCCCTACAATGAGCAGTTCTTC. It codes for CASSLSGSPYNEQFF.

This sequence joins TRBV11-2 and TRBJ1-5; D gene ambiguous. V was clipped by 0 bases and J by 8 bases, with 8 bases between them. This CDR3 region has 13 residues. Germline CDR1 SGHAT, CDR2 FQNNGV. CDR3 sequence: CASSLDRAKPQHF. The CDR3, as DNA: TGTGCCAGCAGCTTAGACCGAGCCAAGCCCCAGCATTTT.

In its sample, this clone was seen once. V is TRBV7-9 and J is TRBJ1-4; TRBD1 matches 7 bases. V was clipped by 0 bases and J by 7 bases; unmatched bases: 5. The CDR3 totals 15 residues. Germline CDR1 reads SEHNR; CDR2 reads FQNEAQ (reference sequence). The CDR3 DNA sequence: TGTGCCAGCAGCTTAGCGGCAGGGGGGAGTGAAAAACTGTTTTTT. Its translation: CASSLAAGGSEKLFF.

The table lists this clone with a count of one. J is TRBJ2-5 and V is TRBV7-6, with D perhaps TRBD1 (5 bases). Germline V gene lookup returns CDR1 SGHVS and CDR2 FNYEAQ. The CDR3 length is 13 residues. The ends were cut back, 1 base at V and 3 bases at J, with 6 bases in the middle. This chain's CDR3 is CASSLGQKETQYF. CDR3 nucleotides: TGTGCCAGCAGCTTAGGACAGAAAGAGACCCAGTACTTC.

This chain joins TRBV5-6 and TRBJ2-7; D gene unclear. The germline V gene encodes CDR1 SGHDT and CDR2 YYEEEE. V was trimmed by 4 bases and J by 1 base, leaving 12 bases between them. This CDR3 is 14 amino acids long. The CDR3 nucleotides read TGTGCCAGCAGCCTGAACAGTAAGTCCTACGAGCAGTACTTC. This encodes CASSLNSKSYEQYF.

The V gene is TRBV4-2, the J gene TRBJ2-1, with 8 bases identical to TRBD1. The CDR3 length is 17 residues. J gave up 3 bases and V 1 base, and 8 bases lay outside the gene matches. CDR1 and CDR2 from the germline V gene are LGHNA and YNFKEQ. CDR3 sequence reads: CASSQALGQGFYNEQFF. The CDR3 DNA reads TGTGCCAGCAGCCAAGCTCTTGGACAGGGATTCTACAATGAGCAGTTCTTC.

The rearrangement uses TRBV28 and TRBJ1-6; D may be TRBD1 (6 bases). Trimming stripped 5 bases from V and 10 bases from J, with 15 bases between. This CDR3 spans 14 amino acids. Germline V gene lookup returns CDR1 MDHEN and CDR2 SYDVKM. The CDR3 region is CASSPGEGDSPLHF. In DNA, the CDR3 is TGTGCCAGCAGTCCCGGGGAGGGGGACTCACCCCTCCACTTT.

This chain links TRBV28 with TRBJ2-5, with 13 bases that match TRBD2. Unmatched junction bases numbered 9, after V lost 3 bases and J lost 5 bases. CDR1 and CDR2 from the germline V gene are MDHEN and SYDVKM. CDR3 length equals 17 residues. CDR3 region: CASSLGLTSGRSETQYF. In DNA form, the CDR3 reads TGTGCCAGCAGTTTGGGATTGACTAGCGGGAGGTCGGAGACCCAGTACTTC.

This chain joins TRBV30 and TRBJ2-2, with D possibly TRBD1 on 5 matching bases. The CDR3 has 15 amino acids. Germline-derived CDR1 and CDR2 are GTSNPN and SVGIG (reference sequence). V gave up 0 bases and J gave up 4 bases, with 12 bases separating them. The CDR3 is CAWSVSRVGTGELFF. The CDR3 DNA is TGTGCCTGGAGTGTGTCCAGGGTGGGCACCGGGGAGCTGTTTTTT.

This clone has just one count. V usage is TRBV3-1 (or the pseudogene TRBV3-2) and J usage is TRBJ1-1, with D hard to call. The V end was cut by 2 bases, the J end by 8 bases, with 12 bases between. The CDR3 loop spans 13 amino acids. Germline CDR1 and CDR2: LGHDT and YNNKEL (reference sequence). The DNA for the CDR3 is TGTGCCAGCAGCCAAATAGACGGAGAGGAAGCTTTCTTT. Translating it yields CASSQIDGEEAFF.

The chain recombines TRBV20-1 with TRBJ2-7; no clear D. Germline V gene lookup returns CDR1 DFQATT and CDR2 SNEGSKA (reference sequence). Trimming took 3 bases from V and 4 from J, leaving 7 bases between them. The CDR3 length is 11 residues. CDR3 sequence (DNA): TGCAGTGCTAGGAAACAATACGAGCAGTACTTC. Its protein is CSARKQYEQYF.

V gene TRBV5-1 combines with J gene TRBJ2-5, with no clear D. Germline CDR1 and CDR2: SGHRS and YFSETQ. V was cut by 4 bases and J by 0 bases, with 4 bases left in between. This CDR3 is built from 12 residues. The CDR3 DNA is TGCGCCAGCAGCCCCGACCAAGAGACCCAGTACTTC. Translated, it gives CASSPDQETQYF.

The rearrangement links TRBV24-1 to TRBJ1-1; 7 nucleotides line up with TRBD1. This CDR3 spans 15 amino acids. Germline CDR1 KGHDR, CDR2 SFDVKD. J was trimmed by 5 bases and V by 5 bases; bases with no gene match: 10. This chain's CDR3 is CATSGRTGGQTEAFF. DNA for the CDR3: TGTGCCACCAGTGGTCGGACAGGTGGGCAGACTGAAGCTTTCTTT.

V gene TRBV28 combines with J gene TRBJ1-4; TRBD1 matches at 7 bases. The CDR3 totals 16 residues. Trimming at V came to 5 bases and at J to 8 bases, leaving 14 bases not matched to a gene. Germline values: CDR1 MDHEN, CDR2 SYDVKM. CDR3 protein: CASSPWGRDSGEKLFF. Here the CDR3 DNA reads TGTGCCAGCAGTCCCTGGGGCCGGGACAGCGGCGAAAAACTGTTTTTT.

The chain uses TRBV5-1 and TRBJ2-7; TRBD2 aligns across 8 bases. Germline CDR1 SGHRS, CDR2 YFSETQ. Trimming took 4 bases from V and 4 from J; bases not matched to a gene: 10. The CDR3 loop spans 15 amino acids. The CDR3, as DNA: TGCGCCAGCAGCCGGGGGACTAGGGGCTTTTACGAGCAGTACTTC. Residues: CASSRGTRGFYEQYF.